The rows below give T cell receptor beta chains drawn from one sample of a study of neurological immune-mediated disorders. TCRdb re-derived calls from the 5' RACE reads in MiXCR, one entry per CDR3 protein. Of 45,000 to 65,000 distinct CDR3 sequences in the sample, about 8% were seen once. The source material was PBMCs. The receptors shown here come from a middle-aged woman in good health. Each CDR3 is given with its conserved first and last residue.

CDR3aa	j_gene	v_gene
CASSLRQGIYEQYF	TRBJ2-7	TRBV14
CSAGTGGEQYF	TRBJ2-7	TRBV20-1
CAISDGWVANEKLFF	TRBJ1-4	TRBV10-3
CASSSGESGSTDTQYF	TRBJ2-3	TRBV5-1
CAIGTNGGDETQYF	TRBJ2-5	TRBV10-3
CASSVGTKETQYF	TRBJ2-5	TRBV5-1
CASSLGGGPRGTEAFF	TRBJ1-1	TRBV5-1
CSLAGGRTDTQYF	TRBJ2-3	TRBV29-1
CASSSWGSTEAFF	TRBJ1-1	TRBV27
CASSLAAEQFF	TRBJ2-1	TRBV5-1
CASSLYRRNTEAFF	TRBJ1-1	TRBV5-6
CSASRDRDGYTF	TRBJ1-2	TRBV20-1
CSASTGWRGEKLFF	TRBJ1-4	TRBV20-1
CASSLDTGTGQVEQYF	TRBJ2-7	TRBV5-1
CASNPGLAARVQFF	TRBJ2-1	TRBV7-8
CASSLAELDSDTQYF	TRBJ2-3	TRBV7-9
CATSDLGQPQHF	TRBJ1-5	TRBV24-1
CAGKDSANPEAFF	TRBJ1-1	TRBV10-3
CSARIPGGRHEQYF	TRBJ2-7	TRBV20-1
CASSLGQGGTEAFF	TRBJ1-1	TRBV5-1
CSVQTGVEQFF	TRBJ2-1	TRBV29-1
CASSRTGTEAFF	TRBJ1-1	TRBV3-1
CASSPSFGVGYGYTF	TRBJ1-2	TRBV9
CASSFLSSGGNEQFF	TRBJ2-1	TRBV28
CSASPAGGNSPLHF	TRBJ1-6	TRBV20-1
CASTKLAGGITDTQYF	TRBJ2-3	TRBV6-2/TRBV6-3
CASSSGQGGGYGYTF	TRBJ1-2	TRBV18
CASSYGFPSQETQYF	TRBJ2-5	TRBV6-2/TRBV6-3
CASSLSGGQDTIYF	TRBJ1-3	TRBV5-1
CASSPRTRGRQPQHF	TRBJ1-5	TRBV27
CASSLTLAGGRETQYF	TRBJ2-5	TRBV7-2
CASSKWERRALGSGANVLTF	TRBJ2-6	TRBV21-1
CASRLVPGEVAEAFF	TRBJ1-1	TRBV2
CASSPKGRSQPQHF	TRBJ1-5	TRBV6-2/TRBV6-3
CSALASGNTDTQYF	TRBJ2-3	TRBV20-1
CASSLQDNSNQPQHF	TRBJ1-5	TRBV5-6
CASRTGTGGGEQYF	TRBJ2-7	TRBV12-3/TRBV12-4
CSARGGMGSLDHNEQFF	TRBJ2-1	TRBV20-1
CASSRDREVWGLWTEAFF	TRBJ1-1	TRBV5-6
CASSYGGSGNQPQHF	TRBJ1-5	TRBV6-6
CASSLIHGTTNEKLFF	TRBJ1-4	TRBV7-2
CASSPRRRGLDGYTF	TRBJ1-2	TRBV5-1
CASSRVAGVRETQYF	TRBJ2-5	TRBV5-1
CASSVGQGAIQPQHF	TRBJ1-5	TRBV6-1
CASSLGFLAGQETQYF	TRBJ2-5	TRBV5-1
CSASTGIYNQPQHF	TRBJ1-5	TRBV20-1
CASSVEGLVRETQYF	TRBJ2-5	TRBV9
CASSLGGTSGGTDTQYF	TRBJ2-3	TRBV5-1
CSVGRDEQFF	TRBJ2-1	TRBV29-1
CASSRNTGELFF	TRBJ2-2	TRBV27
CASSAGVKETQYF	TRBJ2-5	TRBV4-2
CASSLINSRLAGNYEQYF	TRBJ2-7	TRBV7-9
CASSSGQGDSYEQYF	TRBJ2-7	TRBV5-5
CAIQGASNSPLHF	TRBJ1-6	TRBV10-3
CSARDRGIPADQPQHF	TRBJ1-5	TRBV20-1
CASSPQPLSGANVLTF	TRBJ2-6	TRBV27
CASSRRLAGSTDTQYF	TRBJ2-3	TRBV6-5
CASSQVRDIFNQPQHF	TRBJ1-5	TRBV4-1